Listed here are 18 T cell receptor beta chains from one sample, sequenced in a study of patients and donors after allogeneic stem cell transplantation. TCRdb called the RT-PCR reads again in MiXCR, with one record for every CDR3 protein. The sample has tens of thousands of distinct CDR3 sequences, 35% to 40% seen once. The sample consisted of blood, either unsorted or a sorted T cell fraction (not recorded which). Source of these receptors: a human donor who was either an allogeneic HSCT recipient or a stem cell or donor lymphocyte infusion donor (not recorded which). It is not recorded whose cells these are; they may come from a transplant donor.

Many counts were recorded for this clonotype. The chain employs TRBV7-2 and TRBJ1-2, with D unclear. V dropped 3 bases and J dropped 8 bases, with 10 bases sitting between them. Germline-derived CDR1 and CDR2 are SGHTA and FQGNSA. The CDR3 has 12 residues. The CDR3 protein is CASSLEPWGYTF. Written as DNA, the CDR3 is TGTGCCAGCAGCTTGGAACCCTGGGGCTACACCTTC.

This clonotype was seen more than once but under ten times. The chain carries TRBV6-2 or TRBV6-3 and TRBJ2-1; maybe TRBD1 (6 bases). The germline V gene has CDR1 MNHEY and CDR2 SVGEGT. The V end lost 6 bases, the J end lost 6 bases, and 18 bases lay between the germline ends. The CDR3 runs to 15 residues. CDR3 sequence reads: CASRSGTRIRNEQFF. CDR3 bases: TGTGCCAGCAGATCCGGGACAAGAATTCGCAATGAGCAGTTCTTC.

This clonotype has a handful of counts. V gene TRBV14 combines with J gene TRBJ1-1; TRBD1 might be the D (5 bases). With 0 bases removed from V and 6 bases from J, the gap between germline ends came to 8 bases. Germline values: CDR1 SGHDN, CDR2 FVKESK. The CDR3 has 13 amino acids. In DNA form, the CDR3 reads TGTGCCAGCAGCCAAGAAAGGGGAGCTGAAGCTTTCTTT. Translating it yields CASSQERGAEAFF.

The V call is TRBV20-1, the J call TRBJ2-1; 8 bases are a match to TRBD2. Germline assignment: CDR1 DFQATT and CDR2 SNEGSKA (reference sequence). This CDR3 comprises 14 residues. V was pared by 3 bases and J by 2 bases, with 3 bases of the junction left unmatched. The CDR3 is CSASGGAPYNEQFF. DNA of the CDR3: TGCAGTGCTAGCGGGGGGGCCCCCTACAATGAGCAGTTCTTC.

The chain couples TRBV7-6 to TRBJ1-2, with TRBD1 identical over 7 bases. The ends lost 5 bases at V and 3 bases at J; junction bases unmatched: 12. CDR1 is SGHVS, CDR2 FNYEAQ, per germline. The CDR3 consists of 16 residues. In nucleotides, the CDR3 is TGTGCCAGCAGCCTGGTTAGGGGACAGAGATACTATGGCTACACCTTC. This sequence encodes CASSLVRGQRYYGYTF.

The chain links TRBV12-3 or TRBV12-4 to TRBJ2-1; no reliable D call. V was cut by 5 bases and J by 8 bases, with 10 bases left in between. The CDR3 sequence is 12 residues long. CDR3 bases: TGTGCCAGCAGTCCTAGACCATATGAGCAGTTCTTC. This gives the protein CASSPRPYEQFF.

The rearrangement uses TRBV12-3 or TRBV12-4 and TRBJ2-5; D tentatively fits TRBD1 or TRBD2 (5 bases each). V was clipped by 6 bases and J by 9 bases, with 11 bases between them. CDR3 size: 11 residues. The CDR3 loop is CASRLRGAQYF. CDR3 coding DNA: TGTGCCAGCAGACTACGAGGGGCCCAGTACTTC.

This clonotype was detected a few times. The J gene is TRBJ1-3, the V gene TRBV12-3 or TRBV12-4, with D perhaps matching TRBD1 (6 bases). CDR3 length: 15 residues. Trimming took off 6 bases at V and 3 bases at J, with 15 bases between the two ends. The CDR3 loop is CASRPDRFGGNTIYF. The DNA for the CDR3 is TGTGCCAGCAGACCGGACAGATTCGGTGGAAACACCATATATTTT.

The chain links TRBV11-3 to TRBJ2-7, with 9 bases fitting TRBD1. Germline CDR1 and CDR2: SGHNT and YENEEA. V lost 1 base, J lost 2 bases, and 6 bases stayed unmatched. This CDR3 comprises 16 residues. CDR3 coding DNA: TGTGCCAGCAGCTTAGGTACGGACAGGGGAACCTACGAGCAGTACTTC. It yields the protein CASSLGTDRGTYEQYF.

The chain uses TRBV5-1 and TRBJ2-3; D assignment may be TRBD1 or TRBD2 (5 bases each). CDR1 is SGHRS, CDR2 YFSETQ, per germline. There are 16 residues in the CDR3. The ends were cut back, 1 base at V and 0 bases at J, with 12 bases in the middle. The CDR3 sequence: CASSLPGRSSTDTQYF. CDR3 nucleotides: TGCGCCAGCAGCTTGCCGGGACGCAGCAGCACAGATACGCAGTATTTT. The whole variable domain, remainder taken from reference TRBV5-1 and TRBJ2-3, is KAGVTQTPRYLIKTRGQQVTLSCSPISGHRSVSWYQQTPGQGLQFLFEYFSETQRNKGNFPGRFSGRQFSNSRSEMNVSTLELGDSALYLCASSLPGRSSTDTQYFGPGTRLTVL.

The CDR3 sequence is CSARDNTLHEKLFF. Written as DNA, the CDR3 is TGCAGTGCTAGAGATAACACCCTGCATGAAAAACTGTTTTTT. This chain uses TRBV20-1 with TRBJ1-4; D remains unclear. The CDR3 extends over 14 amino acids. Trimming took 0 bases from V and 6 from J, leaving 11 bases between them. Germline lookup yields CDR1 DFQATT and CDR2 SNEGSKA (reference sequence).

CDR3 DNA: TGTGCCACCAGTGATTCACGGGGAACTGGAAACACCATATATTTT. It is translated as CATSDSRGTGNTIYF. The genes are TRBV24-1 and TRBJ1-3, with D uncertain. Between the trimmed V and J ends, which lost 2 bases and 2 bases, there was a span of 9 bases. Per germline, CDR1 KGHDR and CDR2 SFDVKD. The CDR3 loop spans 15 amino acids.

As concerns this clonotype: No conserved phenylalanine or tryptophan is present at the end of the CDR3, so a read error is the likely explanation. CDR3 in amino acids: CSARETVLFNQPQHL. The CDR3, as DNA: TGCAGTGCTAGGGAGACAGTTCTATTCAATCAGCCCCAGCATCTT. V is TRBV20-1 and J is TRBJ1-5; TRBD1 is a possible D gene (5 bases). This CDR3 is 15 amino acids long. Looked up from germline, CDR1 is DFQATT and CDR2 is SNEGSKA (reference sequence). V was trimmed by 3 bases and J by 3 bases, leaving 15 bases between them.

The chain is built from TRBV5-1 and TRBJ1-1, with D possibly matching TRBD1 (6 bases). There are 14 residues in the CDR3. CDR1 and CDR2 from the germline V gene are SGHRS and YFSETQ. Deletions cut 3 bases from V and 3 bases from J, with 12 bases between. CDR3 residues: CASSYRVADTEAFF. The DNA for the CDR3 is TGCGCCAGCAGCTACAGGGTTGCTGACACTGAAGCTTTCTTT.

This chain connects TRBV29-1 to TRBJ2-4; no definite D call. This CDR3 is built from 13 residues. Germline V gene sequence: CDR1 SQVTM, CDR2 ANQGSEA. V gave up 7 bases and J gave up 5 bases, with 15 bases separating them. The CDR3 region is CSGGATSENIQYF. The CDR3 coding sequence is TGCAGCGGCGGAGCAACGTCTGAAAACATTCAGTACTTC.

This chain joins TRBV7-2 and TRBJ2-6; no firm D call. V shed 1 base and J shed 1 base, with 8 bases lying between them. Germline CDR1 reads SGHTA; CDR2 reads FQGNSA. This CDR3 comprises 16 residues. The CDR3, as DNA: TGTGCCAGCAGCTTAGGTCCGGGTTCTGGGGCCAACGTCCTGACTTTC. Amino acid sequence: CASSLGPGSGANVLTF.

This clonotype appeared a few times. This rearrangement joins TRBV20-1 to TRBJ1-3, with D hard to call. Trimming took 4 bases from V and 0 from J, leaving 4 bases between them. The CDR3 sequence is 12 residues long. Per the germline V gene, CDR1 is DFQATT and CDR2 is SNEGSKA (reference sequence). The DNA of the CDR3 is TGCAGTGCTAAACACTCTGGAAACACCATATATTTT. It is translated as CSAKHSGNTIYF.

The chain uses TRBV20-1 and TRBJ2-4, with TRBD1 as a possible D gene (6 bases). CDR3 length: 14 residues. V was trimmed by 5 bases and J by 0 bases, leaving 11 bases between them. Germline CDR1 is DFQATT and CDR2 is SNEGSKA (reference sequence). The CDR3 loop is CSASDRLAKNIQYF. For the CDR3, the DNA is TGCAGTGCTTCCGACAGGCTAGCCAAAAACATTCAGTACTTC.